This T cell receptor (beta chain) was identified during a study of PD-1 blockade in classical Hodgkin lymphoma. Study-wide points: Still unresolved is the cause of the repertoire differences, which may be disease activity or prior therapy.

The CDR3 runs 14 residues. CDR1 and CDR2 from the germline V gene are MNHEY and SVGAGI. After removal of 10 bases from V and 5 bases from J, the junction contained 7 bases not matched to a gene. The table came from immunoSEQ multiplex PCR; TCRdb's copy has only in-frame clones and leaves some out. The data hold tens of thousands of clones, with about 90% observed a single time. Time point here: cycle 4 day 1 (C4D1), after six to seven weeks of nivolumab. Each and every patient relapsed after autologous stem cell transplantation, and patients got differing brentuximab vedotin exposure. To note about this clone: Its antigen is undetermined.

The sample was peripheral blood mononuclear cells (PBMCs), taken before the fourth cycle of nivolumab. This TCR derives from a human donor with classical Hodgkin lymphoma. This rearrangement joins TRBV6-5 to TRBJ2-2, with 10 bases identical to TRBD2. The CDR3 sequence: CATASGSRTGELFF. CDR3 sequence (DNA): TGTGCCACTGCTAGCGGGAGTCGGACCGGGGAGCTGTTTTTT.